This TCR beta chain originates from a study of control samples from healthy donors and cancer patients. Measured with immunoSEQ multiplex PCR; TCRdb has only the in-frame clones, and not every one. The sample contains approximately 90,000 clones, approximately 84% of which appear only once. The CDR3 extends over 12 amino acids. Germline lookup yields CDR1 DFQATT and CDR2 SNEGSKA (reference sequence). V lost 3 bases and J 6 bases, leaving 10 bases between the germline ends. The rearrangement joins TRBV20-1 to TRBJ2-3, with a possible D match to TRBD1 (6 bases). Sequenced: PBMCs. The clonotype was recovered from a man between 65 and 79 years old with lung cancer. The CDR3 DNA follows: TGCAGTGCTAGTGGGACACCCGATACGCAGTATTTT. Translation gives CSASGTPDTQYF.